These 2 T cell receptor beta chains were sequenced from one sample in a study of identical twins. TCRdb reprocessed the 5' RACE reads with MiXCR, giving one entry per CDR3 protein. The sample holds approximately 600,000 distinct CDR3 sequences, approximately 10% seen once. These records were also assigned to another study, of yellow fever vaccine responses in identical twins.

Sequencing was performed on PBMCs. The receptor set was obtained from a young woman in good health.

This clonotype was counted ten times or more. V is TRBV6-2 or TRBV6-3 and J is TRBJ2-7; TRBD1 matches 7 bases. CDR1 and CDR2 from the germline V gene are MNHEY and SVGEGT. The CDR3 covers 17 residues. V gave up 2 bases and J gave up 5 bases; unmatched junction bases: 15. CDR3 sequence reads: CASSYMAGGVGLDEQYF. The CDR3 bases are TGTGCCAGCAGTTACATGGCAGGGGGAGTCGGTTTGGACGAGCAGTACTTC.

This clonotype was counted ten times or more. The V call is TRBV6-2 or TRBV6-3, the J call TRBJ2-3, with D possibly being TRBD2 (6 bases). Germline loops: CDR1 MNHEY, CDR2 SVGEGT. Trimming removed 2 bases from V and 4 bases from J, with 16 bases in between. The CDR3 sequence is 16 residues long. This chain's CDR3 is CASSYQTGARPDTQYF. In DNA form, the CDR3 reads TGTGCCAGCAGTTACCAAACGGGAGCAAGACCAGATACGCAGTATTTT.